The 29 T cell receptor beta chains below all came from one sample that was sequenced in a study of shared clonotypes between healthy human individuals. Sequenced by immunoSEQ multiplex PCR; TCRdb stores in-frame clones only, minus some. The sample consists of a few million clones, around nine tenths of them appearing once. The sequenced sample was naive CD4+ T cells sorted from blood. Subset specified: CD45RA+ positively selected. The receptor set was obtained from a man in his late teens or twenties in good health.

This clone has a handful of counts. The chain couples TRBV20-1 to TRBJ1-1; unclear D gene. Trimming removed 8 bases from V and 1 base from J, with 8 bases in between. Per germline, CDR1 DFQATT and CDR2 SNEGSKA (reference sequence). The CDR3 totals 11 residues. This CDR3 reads CSTRGNTEAFF. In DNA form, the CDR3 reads TGCAGTACCCGGGGGAACACTGAAGCTTTCTTT.

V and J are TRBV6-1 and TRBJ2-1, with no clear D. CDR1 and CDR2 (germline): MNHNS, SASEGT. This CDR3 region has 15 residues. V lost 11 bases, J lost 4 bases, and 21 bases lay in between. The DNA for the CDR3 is TGTGCCGCCAAGGAGACCTTTGCCGGATACAATGAGCAGTTCTTC. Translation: CAAKETFAGYNEQFF.

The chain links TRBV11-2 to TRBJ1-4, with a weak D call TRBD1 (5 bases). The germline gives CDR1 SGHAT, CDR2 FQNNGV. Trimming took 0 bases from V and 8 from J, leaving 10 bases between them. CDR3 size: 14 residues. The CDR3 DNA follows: TGTGCCAGCAGCTTAGACCAGGGTCGGGAAAAACTGTTTTTT. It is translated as CASSLDQGREKLFF. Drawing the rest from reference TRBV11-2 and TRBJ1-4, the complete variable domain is EAGVAQSPRYKIIEKRQSVAFWCNPISGHATLYWYQQILGQGPKLLIQFQNNGVVDDSQLPKDRFSAERLKGVDSTLKIQPAKLEDSAVYLCASSLDQGREKLFFGSGTQLSVL.

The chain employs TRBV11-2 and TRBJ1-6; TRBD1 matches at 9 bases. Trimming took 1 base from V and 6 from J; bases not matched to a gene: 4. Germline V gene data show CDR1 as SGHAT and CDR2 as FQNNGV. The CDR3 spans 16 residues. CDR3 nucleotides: TGTGCCAGCAGCTTAGTAGGGACAGGGCCTAATTCACCCCTCCACTTT. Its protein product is CASSLVGTGPNSPLHF.

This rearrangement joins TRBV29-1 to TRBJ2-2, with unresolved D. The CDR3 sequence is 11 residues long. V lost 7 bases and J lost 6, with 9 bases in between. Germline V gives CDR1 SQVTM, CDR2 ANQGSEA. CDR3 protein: CSASGPGELFF. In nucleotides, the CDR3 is TGCAGCGCCTCCGGACCCGGGGAGCTGTTTTTT.

The CDR3 sequence is CASSSQRERVEQFF. In nucleotides, the CDR3 is TGCGCCAGCAGCTCTCAGCGGGAGCGCGTTGAGCAGTTCTTC. The chain links TRBV5-1 to TRBJ2-1; 8 nucleotides line up with TRBD2. There are 14 residues in the CDR3. CDR1 is SGHRS and CDR2 is YFSETQ in the germline V gene. The junction had 8 bases not matched to a gene; V was cut back by 3 bases and J by 9 bases.

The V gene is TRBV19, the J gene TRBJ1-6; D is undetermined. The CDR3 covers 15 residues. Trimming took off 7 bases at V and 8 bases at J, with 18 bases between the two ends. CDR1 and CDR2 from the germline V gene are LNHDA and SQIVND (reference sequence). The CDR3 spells CASTLRARLDSPLHF. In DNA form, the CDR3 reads TGTGCCAGTACCCTAAGGGCCCGTCTGGATTCACCCCTCCACTTT. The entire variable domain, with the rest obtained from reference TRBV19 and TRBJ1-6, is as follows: DGGITQSPKYLFRKEGQNVTLSCEQNLNHDAMYWYRQDPGQGLRLIYYSQIVNDFQKGDIAEGYSVSREKKESFPLTVTSAQKNPTAFYLCASTLRARLDSPLHFGNGTRLTVT.

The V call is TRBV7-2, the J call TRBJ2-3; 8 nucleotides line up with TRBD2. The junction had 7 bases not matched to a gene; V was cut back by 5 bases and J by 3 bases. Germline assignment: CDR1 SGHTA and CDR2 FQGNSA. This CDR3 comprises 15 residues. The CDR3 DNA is TGTGCCAGCAGCCCAAGACCTAGCGGGACAGATACGCAGTATTTT. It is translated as CASSPRPSGTDTQYF.

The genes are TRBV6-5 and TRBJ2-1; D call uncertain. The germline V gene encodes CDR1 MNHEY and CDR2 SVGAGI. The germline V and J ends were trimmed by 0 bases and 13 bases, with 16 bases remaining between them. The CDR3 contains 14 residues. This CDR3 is CASSYSNARLVQFF. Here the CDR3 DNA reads TGTGCCAGCAGTTACTCGAATGCCCGCCTAGTCCAGTTCTTC.

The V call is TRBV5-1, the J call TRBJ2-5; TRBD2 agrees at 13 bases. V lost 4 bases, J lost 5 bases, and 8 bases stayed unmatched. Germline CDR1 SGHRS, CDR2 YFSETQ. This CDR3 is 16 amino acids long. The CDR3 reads CASSPGLAGEWETQYF. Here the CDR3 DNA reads TGCGCCAGCAGCCCCGGACTAGCGGGGGAATGGGAGACCCAGTACTTC.

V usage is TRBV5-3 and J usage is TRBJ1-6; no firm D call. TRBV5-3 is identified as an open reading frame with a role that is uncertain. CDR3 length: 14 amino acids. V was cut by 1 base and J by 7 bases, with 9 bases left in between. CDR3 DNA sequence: TGTGCCAGAAGCTTGAGCCGGGAAAATTCACCCCTCCACTTT. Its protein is CARSLSRENSPLHF.

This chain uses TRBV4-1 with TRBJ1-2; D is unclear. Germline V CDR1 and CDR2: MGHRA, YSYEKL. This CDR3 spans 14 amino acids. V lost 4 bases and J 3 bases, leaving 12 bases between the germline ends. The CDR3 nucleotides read TGCGCCAGCAGCCCTCAGAGAGTGGACTATGGCTACACCTTC. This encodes CASSPQRVDYGYTF.

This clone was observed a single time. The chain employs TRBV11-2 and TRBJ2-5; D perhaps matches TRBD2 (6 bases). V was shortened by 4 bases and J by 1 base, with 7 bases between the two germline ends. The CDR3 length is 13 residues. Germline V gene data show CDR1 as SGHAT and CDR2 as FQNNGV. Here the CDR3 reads CASSSAGQETQYF. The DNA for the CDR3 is TGTGCCAGCAGCTCAGCGGGCCAAGAGACCCAGTACTTC.

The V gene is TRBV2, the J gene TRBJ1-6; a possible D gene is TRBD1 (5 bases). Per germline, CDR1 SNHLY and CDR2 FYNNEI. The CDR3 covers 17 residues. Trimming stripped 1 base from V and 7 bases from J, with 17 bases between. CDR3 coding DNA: TGTGCCAGCAGTGAAGGGTGGGCCGGGACGGTGAATTCACCCCTCCACTTT. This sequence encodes CASSEGWAGTVNSPLHF.

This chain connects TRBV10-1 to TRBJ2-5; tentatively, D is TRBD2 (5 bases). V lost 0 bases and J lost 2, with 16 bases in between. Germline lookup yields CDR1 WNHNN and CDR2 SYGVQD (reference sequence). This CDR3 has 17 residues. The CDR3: CASSESGIAGLQETQYF. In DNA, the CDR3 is TGCGCCAGCAGTGAGTCTGGGATTGCGGGCCTTCAAGAGACCCAGTACTTC.

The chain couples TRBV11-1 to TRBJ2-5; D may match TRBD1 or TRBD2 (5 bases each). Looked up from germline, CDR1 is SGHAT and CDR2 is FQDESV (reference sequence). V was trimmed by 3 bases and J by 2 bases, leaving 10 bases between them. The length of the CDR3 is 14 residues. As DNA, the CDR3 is TGTGCCAGCAGCTTCGGGACGCCGCAAGAGACCCAGTACTTC. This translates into CASSFGTPQETQYF.

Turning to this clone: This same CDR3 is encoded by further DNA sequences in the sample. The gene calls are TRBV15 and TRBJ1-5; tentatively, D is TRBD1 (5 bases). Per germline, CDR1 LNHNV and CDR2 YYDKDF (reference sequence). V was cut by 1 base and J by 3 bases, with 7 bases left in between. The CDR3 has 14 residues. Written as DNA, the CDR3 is TGTGCCACCAGCAGAGGTGGGGCCAATCAGCCCCAGCATTTT. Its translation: CATSRGGANQPQHF.

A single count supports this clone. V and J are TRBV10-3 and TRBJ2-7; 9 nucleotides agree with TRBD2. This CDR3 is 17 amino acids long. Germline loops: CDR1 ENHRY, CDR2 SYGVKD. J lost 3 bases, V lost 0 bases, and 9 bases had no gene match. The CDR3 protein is CAISESISGGPGYEQYF. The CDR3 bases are TGTGCCATCAGTGAGTCGATTAGCGGGGGCCCCGGCTACGAGCAGTACTTC.

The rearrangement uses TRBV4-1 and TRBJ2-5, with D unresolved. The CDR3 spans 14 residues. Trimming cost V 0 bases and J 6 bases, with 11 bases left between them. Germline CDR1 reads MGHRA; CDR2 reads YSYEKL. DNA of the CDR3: TGCGCCAGCAGCCAAGATTATCCGGAAAAGACCCAGTACTTC. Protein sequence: CASSQDYPEKTQYF.

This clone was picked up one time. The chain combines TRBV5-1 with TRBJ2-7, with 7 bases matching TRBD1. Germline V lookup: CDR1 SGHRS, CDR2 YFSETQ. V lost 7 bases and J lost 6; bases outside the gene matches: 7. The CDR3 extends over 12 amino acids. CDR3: CASRGQTGEQYF. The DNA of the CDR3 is TGCGCCAGCCGGGGACAGACGGGCGAGCAGTACTTC.

The CDR3 reads CASSLAAPRTDTQYF. DNA for the CDR3: TGTGCCAGCAGCTTGGCCGCCCCCCGAACAGATACGCAGTATTTT. V and J are TRBV5-5 and TRBJ2-3; D call uncertain. V was shortened by 0 bases and J by 3 bases, with 11 bases between the two germline ends. The CDR3 is made up of 15 amino acids. Germline CDR1 and CDR2: SGHKS and YYEKEE (reference sequence).

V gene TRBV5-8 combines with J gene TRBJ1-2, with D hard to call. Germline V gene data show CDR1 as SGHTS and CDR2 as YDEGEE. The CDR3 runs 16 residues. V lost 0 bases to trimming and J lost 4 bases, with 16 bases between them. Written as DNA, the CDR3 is TGTGCCAGCAGCTTGGCCGCGGCAGTTGTCGGCTATGGCTACACCTTC. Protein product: CASSLAAAVVGYGYTF.

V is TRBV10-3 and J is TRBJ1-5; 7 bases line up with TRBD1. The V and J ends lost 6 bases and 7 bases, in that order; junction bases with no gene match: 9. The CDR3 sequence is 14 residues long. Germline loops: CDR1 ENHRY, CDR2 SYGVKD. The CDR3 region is CAIRETGEGQPQHF. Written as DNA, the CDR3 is TGTGCCATCAGGGAAACAGGGGAAGGGCAGCCCCAGCATTTT.

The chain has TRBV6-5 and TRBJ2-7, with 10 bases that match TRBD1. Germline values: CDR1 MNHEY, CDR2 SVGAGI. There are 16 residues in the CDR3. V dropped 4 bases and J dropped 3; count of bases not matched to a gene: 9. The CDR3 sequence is CASSSPSGTGVYEQYF. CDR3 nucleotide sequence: TGTGCCAGCAGTTCGCCATCCGGGACAGGGGTCTACGAGCAGTACTTC.

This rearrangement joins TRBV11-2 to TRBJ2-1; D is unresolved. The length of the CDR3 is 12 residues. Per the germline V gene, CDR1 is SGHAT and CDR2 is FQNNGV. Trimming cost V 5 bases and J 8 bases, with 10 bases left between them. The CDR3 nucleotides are TGTGCCAGCAGCCCCTTCGGGTATGAGCAGTTCTTC. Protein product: CASSPFGYEQFF.

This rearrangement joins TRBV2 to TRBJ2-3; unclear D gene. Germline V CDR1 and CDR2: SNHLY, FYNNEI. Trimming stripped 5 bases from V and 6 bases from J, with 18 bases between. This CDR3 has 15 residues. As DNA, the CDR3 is TGTGCCAGCAGTTTCGCCGAACCGATAGGTGATACGCAGTATTTT. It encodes CASSFAEPIGDTQYF.

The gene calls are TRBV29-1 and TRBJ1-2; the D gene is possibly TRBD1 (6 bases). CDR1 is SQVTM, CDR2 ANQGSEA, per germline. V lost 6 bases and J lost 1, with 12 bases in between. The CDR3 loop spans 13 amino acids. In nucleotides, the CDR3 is TGCAGCGTAGACAGGACCGTTAACTATGGCTACACCTTC. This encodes CSVDRTVNYGYTF.

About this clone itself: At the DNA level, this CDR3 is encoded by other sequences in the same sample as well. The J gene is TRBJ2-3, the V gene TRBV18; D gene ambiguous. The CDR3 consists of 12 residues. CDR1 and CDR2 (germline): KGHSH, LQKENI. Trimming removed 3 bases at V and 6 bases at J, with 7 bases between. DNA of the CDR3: TGTGCCAGCTCACCGTCGAGGGATACGCAGTATTTT. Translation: CASSPSRDTQYF.

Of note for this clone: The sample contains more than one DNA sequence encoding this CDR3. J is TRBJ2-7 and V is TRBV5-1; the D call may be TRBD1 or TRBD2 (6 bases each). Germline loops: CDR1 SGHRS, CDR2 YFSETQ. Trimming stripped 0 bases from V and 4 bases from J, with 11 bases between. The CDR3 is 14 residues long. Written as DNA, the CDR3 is TGCGCCAGCAGCTTGGTGGGGGGCGCATACGAGCAGTACTTC. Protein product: CASSLVGGAYEQYF.